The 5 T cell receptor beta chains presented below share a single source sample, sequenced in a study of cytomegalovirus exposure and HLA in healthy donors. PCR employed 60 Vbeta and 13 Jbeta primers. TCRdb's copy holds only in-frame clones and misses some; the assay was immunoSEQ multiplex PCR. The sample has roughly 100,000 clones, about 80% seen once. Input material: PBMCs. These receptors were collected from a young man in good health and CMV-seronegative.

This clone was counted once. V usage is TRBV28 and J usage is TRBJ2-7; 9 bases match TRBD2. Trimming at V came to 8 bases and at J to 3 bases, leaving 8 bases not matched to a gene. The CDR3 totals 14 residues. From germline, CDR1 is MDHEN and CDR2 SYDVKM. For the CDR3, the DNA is TGTGCCAGCTTGGCTAGCGGGGAGTACTACGAGCAGTACTTC. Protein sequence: CASLASGEYYEQYF.

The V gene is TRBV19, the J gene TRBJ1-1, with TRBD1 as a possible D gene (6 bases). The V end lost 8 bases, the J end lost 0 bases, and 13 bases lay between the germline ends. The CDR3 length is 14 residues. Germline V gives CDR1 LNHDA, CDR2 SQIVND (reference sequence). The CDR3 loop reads CASLTTGMNTEAFF. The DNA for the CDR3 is TGTGCCAGTCTTACAACAGGGATGAACACTGAAGCTTTCTTT.

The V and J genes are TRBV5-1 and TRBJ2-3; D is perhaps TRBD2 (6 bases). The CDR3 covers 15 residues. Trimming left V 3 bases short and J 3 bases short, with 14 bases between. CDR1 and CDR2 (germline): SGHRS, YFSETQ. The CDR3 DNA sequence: TGCGCCAGCAGCTCTCTCCCCGGGGGTACAGATACGCAGTATTTT. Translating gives CASSSLPGGTDTQYF.

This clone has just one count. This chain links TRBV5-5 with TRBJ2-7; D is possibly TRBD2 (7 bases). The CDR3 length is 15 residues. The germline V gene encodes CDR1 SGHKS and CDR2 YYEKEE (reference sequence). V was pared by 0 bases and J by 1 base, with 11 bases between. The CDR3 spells CASSLAGGASYEQYF. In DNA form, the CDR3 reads TGTGCCAGCAGCTTGGCGGGGGGCGCTTCCTACGAGCAGTACTTC. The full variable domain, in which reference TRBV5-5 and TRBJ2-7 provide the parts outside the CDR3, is DAGVTQSPTHLIKTRGQQVTLRCSPISGHKSVSWYQQVLGQGPQFIFQYYEKEERGRGNFPDRFSARQFPNYSSELNVNALLLGDSALYLCASSLAGGASYEQYFGPGTRLTVT.

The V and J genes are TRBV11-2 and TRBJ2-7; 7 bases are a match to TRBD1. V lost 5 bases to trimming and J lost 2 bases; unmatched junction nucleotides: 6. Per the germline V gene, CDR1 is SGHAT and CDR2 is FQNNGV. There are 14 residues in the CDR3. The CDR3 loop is CASSLGQAAYEQYF. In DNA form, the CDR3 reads TGTGCCAGCAGCCTAGGACAGGCTGCCTACGAGCAGTACTTC. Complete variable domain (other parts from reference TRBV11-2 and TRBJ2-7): EAGVAQSPRYKIIEKRQSVAFWCNPISGHATLYWYQQILGQGPKLLIQFQNNGVVDDSQLPKDRFSAERLKGVDSTLKIQPAKLEDSAVYLCASSLGQAAYEQYFGPGTRLTVT.